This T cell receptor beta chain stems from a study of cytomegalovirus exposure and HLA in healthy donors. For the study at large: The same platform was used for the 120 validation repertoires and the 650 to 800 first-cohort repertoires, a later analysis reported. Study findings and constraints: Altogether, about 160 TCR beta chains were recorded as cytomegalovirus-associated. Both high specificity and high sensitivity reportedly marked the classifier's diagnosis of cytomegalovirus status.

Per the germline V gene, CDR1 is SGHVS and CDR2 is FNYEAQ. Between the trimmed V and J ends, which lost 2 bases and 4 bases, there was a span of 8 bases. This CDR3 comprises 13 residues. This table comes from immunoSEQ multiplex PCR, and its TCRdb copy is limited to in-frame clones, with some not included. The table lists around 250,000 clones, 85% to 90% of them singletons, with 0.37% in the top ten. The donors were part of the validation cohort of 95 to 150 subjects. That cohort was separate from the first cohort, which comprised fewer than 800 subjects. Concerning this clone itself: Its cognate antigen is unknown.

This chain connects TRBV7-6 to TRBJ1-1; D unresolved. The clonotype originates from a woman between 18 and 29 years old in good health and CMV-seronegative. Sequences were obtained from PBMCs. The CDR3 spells CASSLQVVTEAFF. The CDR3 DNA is TGTGCCAGCAGCTTACAGGTGGTCACTGAAGCTTTCTTT.